This passage covers 19 T cell receptor beta chains from one sample sequenced in a study of identical twins. TCRdb itself ran the 5' RACE reads through MiXCR, one entry per CDR3 protein. The sample lists approximately 600,000 distinct CDR3 sequences, less than 9% occurring once. These data also formed part of another study, on yellow fever vaccine responses in identical twins.

The sequenced material came from PBMCs. Receptors were obtained from a woman between 18 and 29 years old in good health.

This clonotype was seen many times. The chain joins TRBV29-1 to TRBJ1-1, with 8 bases aligning to TRBD1. Germline V gene data show CDR1 as SQVTM and CDR2 as ANQGSEA. The CDR3 is 14 residues long. V lost 3 bases and J lost 1; bases outside the gene matches: 4. The CDR3 reads CSVDRGLGNTEAFF. CDR3 sequence (DNA): TGCAGCGTTGACAGGGGGCTTGGGAACACTGAAGCTTTCTTT.

In this sample, this clonotype turned up a few times. In nucleotides, the CDR3 is TGTGCCAGCAGTGAAGTCTTTATGGGCGTACAGCCCCAGCATTTT. Amino acids: CASSEVFMGVQPQHF. The chain employs TRBV6-1 and TRBJ1-5; D uncertain. V lost 1 base and J 7 bases, leaving 14 bases between the germline ends. The germline gives CDR1 MNHNS, CDR2 SASEGT. The CDR3 covers 15 residues.

This clonotype has a handful of counts. The rearrangement links TRBV20-1 to TRBJ2-1, with 8 positions matching TRBD2. Trimming at V came to 0 bases and at J to 1 base, leaving 8 bases not matched to a gene. Germline CDR1 reads DFQATT; CDR2 reads SNEGSKA (reference sequence). The CDR3 runs to 17 residues. The CDR3 DNA sequence: TGCAGTGCTAGAGATTCAGCAGCGGGGGCGTCCTACAATGAGCAGTTCTTC. Translated, it gives CSARDSAAGASYNEQFF.

For this clonotype: A much larger clone is a single base away; this may be a read error. The chain recombines TRBV20-1 with TRBJ2-1; a weak D match, TRBD2 (7 bases). The CDR3 has 14 amino acids. V lost 6 bases and J lost 9, with 21 bases in between. CDR1 and CDR2 from the germline V gene are DFQATT and SNEGSKA (reference sequence). CDR3 residues: CSALTGGTPGEQFF. In DNA, the CDR3 is TGCAGTGCCCTAACGGGGGGCACTCCTGGTGAGCAGTTCTTC.

The chain recombines TRBV6-6 with TRBJ2-7; D is perhaps TRBD1 (5 bases). The CDR3 covers 12 residues. The ends were cut back, 6 bases at V and 4 bases at J, with 10 bases in the middle. Germline V CDR1 and CDR2: MNHNY, SVGAGI (reference sequence). CDR3 nucleotides: TGTGCCAGCAGCCGAGACAGATACGAGCAGTACTTC. It is translated as CASSRDRYEQYF.

This clonotype appeared a few times. The V call is TRBV7-2, the J call TRBJ2-7; 7 positions match TRBD2. CDR1 is SGHTA, CDR2 FQGNSA, per germline. The length of the CDR3 is 16 residues. Trimming at V came to 4 bases and at J to 4 bases, leaving 13 bases not matched to a gene. DNA for the CDR3: TGTGCCAGCAGCTCCACAATGATAGCGGGTACATACGAGCAGTACTTC. Translation gives CASSSTMIAGTYEQYF.

This clonotype turned up a few times. The chain links TRBV5-1 to TRBJ1-1, with 8 bases matching TRBD1. CDR1 SGHRS and CDR2 YFSETQ come from the germline V gene. This CDR3 region has 16 residues. With V trimmed by 2 bases and J by 6 bases, 12 bases remained unmatched. In nucleotides, the CDR3 is TGCGCCAGCAGCTTAACTCCGGGACAGGTGGGGGCTGAAGCTTTCTTT. Translated, it gives CASSLTPGQVGAEAFF.

This clonotype came up a few times. The V call is TRBV29-1, the J call TRBJ1-1, with D tentatively TRBD1 (6 bases). V was pared by 4 bases and J by 7 bases, with 13 bases between. The CDR3 sequence is 12 residues long. Germline V CDR1 and CDR2: SQVTM, ANQGSEA. Here the CDR3 DNA reads TGCAGCGTTGTAACGCCAGGGGATGAAGCTTTCTTT. It encodes CSVVTPGDEAFF.

The sample holds many counts of this clonotype. As DNA, the CDR3 is TGTGCCAGCAGCTGGACTAGCGCCAATACGCAGTATTTT. Protein: CASSWTSANTQYF. V usage is TRBV7-9 and J usage is TRBJ2-3, with 9 bases identical to TRBD2. Germline values: CDR1 SEHNR, CDR2 FQNEAQ (reference sequence). The CDR3 totals 13 residues. Trimming cost V 4 bases and J 7 bases; bases outside gene matches: 3.

CDR3 protein: CASSLIGEGSYNEQFF. In DNA form, the CDR3 reads TGTGCCAGCAGCTTAATCGGCGAGGGATCCTACAATGAGCAGTTCTTC. The chain recombines TRBV5-5 with TRBJ2-1, with D perhaps TRBD2 (5 bases). Germline V gene data show CDR1 as SGHKS and CDR2 as YYEKEE (reference sequence). Trimming pared 2 bases from V and 1 base from J, leaving 13 bases between. This CDR3 has 16 amino acids.

This clonotype was recorded a few times. The V gene is TRBV3-1, the J gene TRBJ2-1; 12 positions match TRBD2. This CDR3 contains 19 residues. CDR1 is LGHDT and CDR2 is YNNKEL in the germline V gene (reference sequence). Unmatched junction bases numbered 9, after V lost 3 bases and J lost 0 bases. This CDR3 is CASSHTSGGLYPSYNEQFF. The DNA for the CDR3 is TGTGCCAGCAGCCACACTAGCGGGGGGCTTTACCCCTCCTACAATGAGCAGTTCTTC.

The chain joins TRBV24-1 to TRBJ2-1, with 7 bases identical to TRBD2. This CDR3 contains 15 residues. The V gene's germline CDR1 is KGHDR and CDR2 SFDVKD. J was trimmed by 7 bases and V by 7 bases; bases with no gene match: 12. The CDR3 spells CATRGWSSGGNEQFF. Here the CDR3 DNA reads TGTGCCACCAGGGGTTGGTCTAGCGGTGGGAATGAGCAGTTCTTC.

This clonotype has ten or more counts. The chain combines TRBV5-1 with TRBJ2-3, with 11 bases that match TRBD2. V lost 0 bases and J lost 5; bases outside the gene matches: 8. Looked up from germline, CDR1 is SGHRS and CDR2 is YFSETQ. The CDR3 is 17 residues long. CDR3 in amino acids: CASSLEGLAEFGDTQYF. The CDR3 DNA reads TGCGCCAGCAGCTTGGAGGGACTAGCGGAGTTCGGAGATACGCAGTATTTT.

This clonotype was observed a few times. The chain links TRBV10-3 to TRBJ1-2; 7 bases are shared with TRBD1. The germline CDR1 and CDR2 sequences are ENHRY and SYGVKD. Unmatched junction bases numbered 6, after V lost 3 bases and J lost 2 bases. There are 15 residues in the CDR3. The DNA of the CDR3 is TGTGCCATCAGTGACCGGGACAGACCCAACTATGGCTACACCTTC. It encodes CAISDRDRPNYGYTF.

This clonotype was counted only a few times. The chain uses TRBV28 and TRBJ2-1, with D perhaps matching TRBD1 or TRBD2 (7 bases each). V dropped 1 base and J dropped 7 bases, with 17 bases sitting between them. Germline CDR1 MDHEN, CDR2 SYDVKM. CDR3 size: 16 residues. Written as DNA, the CDR3 is TGTGCCAGCAGTTTATTAGGGCAGGGGGGGCGAAATGAGCAGTTCTTC. This codes for CASSLLGQGGRNEQFF.

This clonotype showed up many times. This chain joins TRBV20-1 and TRBJ2-3; D is ambiguous. From germline, CDR1 is DFQATT and CDR2 SNEGSKA (reference sequence). V lost 5 bases and J lost 3, with 12 bases in between. CDR3 length equals 13 residues. CDR3 amino acids: CSAPLVGTDTQYF. The CDR3, as DNA: TGCAGTGCTCCACTGGTTGGGACAGATACGCAGTATTTT.

This clonotype was observed many times. V gene TRBV3-1 combines with J gene TRBJ2-7; TRBD2 is a possible D gene (5 bases). There are 16 residues in the CDR3. V was trimmed by 0 bases and J by 2 bases, leaving 14 bases between them. Germline V gene sequence: CDR1 LGHDT, CDR2 YNNKEL (reference sequence). The CDR3 DNA sequence: TGTGCCAGCAGCCAAGATTCCGGGAAATTAACCTACGAGCAGTACTTC. Encoded protein: CASSQDSGKLTYEQYF.

The V gene is TRBV27, the J gene TRBJ2-2; 10 bases agree with TRBD2. The CDR3 totals 19 residues. J gave up 1 base and V 2 bases, and 10 bases lay outside the gene matches. Germline loops: CDR1 MNHEY, CDR2 SMNVEV (reference sequence). CDR3 sequence reads: CASSLTRGLAVLNTGELFF. DNA for the CDR3: TGTGCCAGCAGTTTAACGAGAGGACTAGCGGTTCTGAACACCGGGGAGCTGTTTTTT.

This clonotype has ten or more counts. The rearrangement joins TRBV6-1 to TRBJ2-7; possible D gene TRBD1, 5 bases. The CDR3 extends over 13 amino acids. V was trimmed by 5 bases and J by 4 bases, leaving 12 bases between them. CDR1 is MNHNS, CDR2 SASEGT, per germline. CDR3 DNA: TGTGCCAGCAGTCGCGGACGACAGTACGAGCAGTACTTC. It yields the protein CASSRGRQYEQYF.